The 9 T cell receptor beta chains reported below all come from one sample, sequenced in a study of vaccination effects on CD4 cells after COVID-19. For these TCRs, the target antigens are not known. Sequencing was preceded by expansion of antigen-specific CD4+ T cells with viral peptide pools in the ViraFEST assay. Once cultured for approximately ten days, the cells underwent separation to obtain CD4+ T cells. The healthy vaccine recipients, who had no prior SARS-CoV-2 infection, showed negative nucleocapsid antibodies. Method: immunoSEQ multiplex PCR; TCRdb's copy keeps in-frame clones and lacks some. The table lists more than 40,000 clones, roughly two thirds of them singletons. Specimen: CD4+ T cells from PBMCs cultured with HCoV-OC43 spike peptides, collected before COVID-19 vaccination. Subset of the sample: HCoV-OC43 spike overlapping peptide pool stimulation. Receptors originate from a human donor who received a COVID-19 vaccine.

This chain connects TRBV7-9 to TRBJ1-1; D unresolved. V lost 5 bases, J lost 6 bases, and 13 bases lay in between. Germline-derived CDR1 and CDR2 are SEHNR and FQNEAQ (reference sequence). The CDR3 is made up of 13 amino acids. CDR3 loop: CASSLTPAAEAFF. For the CDR3, the DNA is TGTGCCAGCAGCCTGACCCCGGCCGCTGAAGCTTTCTTT.

This CDR3 is CAWGGGDPFYNEQFF. The CDR3 bases are TGTGCCTGGGGGGGTGGAGACCCCTTCTACAATGAGCAGTTCTTC. The chain has TRBV30 and TRBJ2-1; D may be TRBD1 or TRBD2 (5 bases each). V lost 5 bases, J lost 3 bases, and 17 bases lay in between. Germline V gene sequence: CDR1 GTSNPN, CDR2 SVGIG (reference sequence). The CDR3 contains 15 residues.

This chain connects TRBV28 to TRBJ1-2; D is uncertain. Deletions cut 6 bases from V and 0 bases from J, with 5 bases between. The CDR3 is 12 amino acids. Germline assignment: CDR1 MDHEN and CDR2 SYDVKM. The CDR3 loop is CASRRANYGYTF. The DNA for the CDR3 is TGTGCCAGCAGGAGGGCTAACTATGGCTACACCTTC.

J is TRBJ1-1 and V is TRBV7-9; 8 nucleotides align to TRBD1. The germline CDR1 and CDR2 sequences are SEHNR and FQNEAQ (reference sequence). The CDR3 has 16 amino acids. V lost 0 bases to trimming and J lost 4 bases; unmatched junction nucleotides: 7. CDR3 amino acids: CASSLAQGAGGTEAFF. The DNA for the CDR3 is TGTGCCAGCAGCTTAGCGCAGGGGGCCGGTGGCACTGAAGCTTTCTTT.

The V call is TRBV11-3, the J call TRBJ2-1; D tentatively fits TRBD1 or TRBD2 (6 bases each). CDR1 is SGHNT, CDR2 YENEEA, per germline. The germline V and J ends were trimmed by 5 bases and 9 bases, with 11 bases remaining between them. CDR3 size: 12 residues. CDR3 sequence reads: CASSPEGGEQFF. CDR3 DNA: TGTGCCAGCAGCCCAGAGGGGGGTGAGCAGTTCTTC.

The chain joins TRBV6-1 to TRBJ1-1; TRBD1 might be the D (5 bases). The CDR3 covers 14 residues. In germline, CDR1 is MNHNS, CDR2 SASEGT. The V and J ends lost 1 base and 6 bases respectively, with 12 bases between them. The CDR3 bases are TGTGCCAGCAGTGAAGGGCAGAGGGGAGCTGAAGCTTTCTTT. It yields the protein CASSEGQRGAEAFF.

This chain uses TRBV11-1 with TRBJ2-7; 9 bases are a match to TRBD2. J gave up 3 bases and V 5 bases, and 8 bases lay outside the gene matches. The germline V gene has CDR1 SGHAT and CDR2 FQDESV (reference sequence). This CDR3 spans 15 amino acids. The CDR3 spells CASSQTSGTYYEQYF. CDR3 DNA sequence: TGTGCCAGCAGCCAGACTAGCGGAACCTACTACGAGCAGTACTTC. The whole variable domain, filled in from reference TRBV11-1 and TRBJ2-7, reads EAEVAQSPRYKITEKSQAVAFWCDPISGHATLYWYRQILGQGPELLVQFQDESVVDDSQLPKDRFSAERLKGVDSTLKIQPAELGDSAMYLCASSQTSGTYYEQYFGPGTRLTVT.

The chain uses TRBV9 and TRBJ1-3; no firm D call. The CDR3 covers 14 residues. Per the germline V gene, CDR1 is SGDLS and CDR2 is YYNGEE. With 0 bases removed from V and 1 base from J, the gap between germline ends came to 5 bases. The CDR3 region has the DNA TGTGCCAGCAGCGTAGACGGGTCTGGAAACACCATATATTTT. This sequence encodes CASSVDGSGNTIYF.

The chain links TRBV11-2 to TRBJ2-1; TRBD1 aligns across 7 bases. CDR3 length: 15 amino acids. Losses at the gene ends were 1 base for V and 7 bases for J; bases not matched to a gene: 7. Germline V gene lookup returns CDR1 SGHAT and CDR2 FQNNGV. The CDR3 here is CASSLGGTVSNEQFF. CDR3 sequence (DNA): TGTGCCAGCAGCTTAGGAGGGACAGTTTCGAATGAGCAGTTCTTC.